Following are 8 T cell receptor beta chains from one sample sequenced in a study of cytomegalovirus exposure and HLA in healthy donors. Researchers ran the PCR with 60 Vbeta and 13 Jbeta primers. Assay: immunoSEQ multiplex PCR; the TCRdb copy retains only in-frame clones and omits some. The profile shows some 99,000 clones, approximately 81% of them singletons. Sequencing was performed on PBMCs. The receptor set was obtained from a woman aged 30 to 39 in good health and CMV-seronegative.

In this sample, this clone turned up a few times. V usage is TRBV29-1 and J usage is TRBJ2-3; perhaps TRBD2 as D (6 bases). The V end lost 2 bases, the J end lost 6 bases, and 12 bases lay between the germline ends. CDR1 is SQVTM and CDR2 is ANQGSEA in the germline V gene. The CDR3 is made up of 13 amino acids. This chain's CDR3 is CSVEREAGDTQYF. The CDR3, as DNA: TGCAGCGTTGAAAGGGAGGCAGGCGATACGCAGTATTTT.

The V gene is TRBV10-3, the J gene TRBJ1-1, with D possibly being TRBD1 (5 bases). The germline V and J ends were trimmed by 7 bases and 0 bases, with 12 bases remaining between them. The CDR3 runs 14 residues. Germline CDR1 is ENHRY and CDR2 is SYGVKD. The CDR3 region has the DNA TGTGCCATCAAGGGGCTGAATATGAACACTGAAGCTTTCTTT. Residues: CAIKGLNMNTEAFF.

J is TRBJ2-1 and V is TRBV10-3; 9 positions agree with TRBD1. V was pared by 4 bases and J by 9 bases, with 10 bases of the junction left unmatched. The CDR3 is 15 amino acids. Germline V gene sequence: CDR1 ENHRY, CDR2 SYGVKD. CDR3 DNA sequence: TGTGCCATCAGTGGACCGGGACAGGGAGCTGTTGAGCAGTTCTTC. As protein: CAISGPGQGAVEQFF.

The chain uses TRBV19 and TRBJ1-1, with a possible D match to TRBD1 (6 bases). V lost 2 bases and J 5 bases, leaving 15 bases between the germline ends. The CDR3 is 15 amino acids. Germline assignment: CDR1 LNHDA and CDR2 SQIVND (reference sequence). The CDR3 nucleotides read TGTGCCAGTAGTATAAGGGGGGGCAGGAATACTGAAGCTTTCTTT. Protein product: CASSIRGGRNTEAFF.

This chain uses TRBV19 with TRBJ2-7; D remains ambiguous. Germline CDR1 reads LNHDA; CDR2 reads SQIVND (reference sequence). V was trimmed by 4 bases and J by 3 bases, leaving 7 bases between them. The CDR3 has 12 amino acids. The CDR3 nucleotides are TGTGCCAGTAGTACGTCAGGCTACGAGCAGTACTTC. The encoded protein is CASSTSGYEQYF.

The V call is TRBV2, the J call TRBJ2-6; D possibly corresponds to TRBD2 (6 bases). The CDR3 runs to 18 residues. The V end was cut by 2 bases, the J end by 4 bases, with 18 bases between. Germline loops: CDR1 SNHLY, CDR2 FYNNEI. CDR3 bases: TGTGCCAGCAGTGAAAAGGGGACTCAGTCCCCCGGGGCCAACGTCCTGACTTTC. Its protein is CASSEKGTQSPGANVLTF.

The chain joins TRBV15 to TRBJ2-1, with 12 bases matching TRBD2. The germline V gene encodes CDR1 LNHNV and CDR2 YYDKDF (reference sequence). The V and J ends lost 4 bases and 1 base, in that order; junction bases with no gene match: 5. The CDR3 covers 17 residues. CDR3: CATSTRTSGTSYNEQFF. The CDR3 nucleotides read TGTGCCACCAGCACAAGGACTAGCGGGACTTCCTACAATGAGCAGTTCTTC.

The chain carries TRBV29-1 and TRBJ2-1; D is uncertain. This CDR3 spans 14 amino acids. The germline gives CDR1 SQVTM, CDR2 ANQGSEA. Trimming left V 7 bases short and J 7 bases short, with 20 bases between. CDR3 sequence: CSAAPPGALNEQFF. The CDR3 nucleotides are TGCAGCGCCGCCCCCCCCGGAGCATTGAATGAGCAGTTCTTC.